This T cell receptor (beta chain) came from a study of blood T cell repertoires in COVID-19. Assay: immunoSEQ multiplex PCR; the TCRdb copy retains only in-frame clones and omits some. The sample gives 300,000 or so clones, around 92% of which show up once; roughly 2.9% is in the top ten. The CDR3 covers 19 residues. The germline V gene has CDR1 SGHVS and CDR2 FNYEAQ. V shed 2 bases and J 4 bases; nucleotides not matched to a gene: 13. Cohort placement rested on clinical history that participants reported themselves. The sequenced material came from PBMCs or T cells enriched from blood (not recorded which). This TCR was sampled from a woman aged 50 to 60 who had been exposed to COVID-19. The chain has TRBV7-6 and TRBJ1-3, with TRBD1 matching over 11 bases. CDR3 amino acids: CASSLSGTGGISQGNTIYF. CDR3 DNA sequence: TGTGCCAGCAGCTTAAGCGGGACAGGGGGTATCTCGCAGGGAAACACCATATATTTT.